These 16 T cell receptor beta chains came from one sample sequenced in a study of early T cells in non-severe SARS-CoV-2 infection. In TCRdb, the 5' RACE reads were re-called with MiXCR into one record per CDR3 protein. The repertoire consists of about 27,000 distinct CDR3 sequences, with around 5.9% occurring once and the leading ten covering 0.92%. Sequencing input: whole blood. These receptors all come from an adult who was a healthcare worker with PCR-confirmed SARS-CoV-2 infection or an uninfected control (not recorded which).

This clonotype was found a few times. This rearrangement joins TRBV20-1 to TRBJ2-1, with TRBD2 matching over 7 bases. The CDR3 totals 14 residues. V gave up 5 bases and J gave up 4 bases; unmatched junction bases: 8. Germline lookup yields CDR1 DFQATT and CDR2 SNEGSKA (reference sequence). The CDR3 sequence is CSASWLADYNEQFF. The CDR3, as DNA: TGCAGTGCTTCGTGGCTAGCGGATTACAATGAGCAGTTCTTC.

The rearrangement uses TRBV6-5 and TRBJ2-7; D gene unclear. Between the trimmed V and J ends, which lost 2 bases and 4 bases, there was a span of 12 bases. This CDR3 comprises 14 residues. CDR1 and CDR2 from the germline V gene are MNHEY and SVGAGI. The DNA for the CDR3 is TGTGCCAGCAGTTACGGCAGAGTAGATTACGAGCAGTACTTC. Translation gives CASSYGRVDYEQYF.

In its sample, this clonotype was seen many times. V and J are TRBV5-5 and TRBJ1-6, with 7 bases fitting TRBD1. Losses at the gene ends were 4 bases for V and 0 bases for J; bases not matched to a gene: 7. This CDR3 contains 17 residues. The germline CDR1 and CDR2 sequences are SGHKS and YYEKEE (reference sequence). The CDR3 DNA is TGTGCCAGCAGCCCCGAACAGGGGAGCTCCTATAATTCACCCCTCCACTTT. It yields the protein CASSPEQGSSYNSPLHF.

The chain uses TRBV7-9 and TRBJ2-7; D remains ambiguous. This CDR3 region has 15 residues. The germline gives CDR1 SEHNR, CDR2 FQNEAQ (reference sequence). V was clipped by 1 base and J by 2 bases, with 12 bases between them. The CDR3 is CASSLGGGSAYEQYF. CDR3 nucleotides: TGTGCCAGCAGCTTAGGTGGCGGATCGGCCTACGAGCAGTACTTC.

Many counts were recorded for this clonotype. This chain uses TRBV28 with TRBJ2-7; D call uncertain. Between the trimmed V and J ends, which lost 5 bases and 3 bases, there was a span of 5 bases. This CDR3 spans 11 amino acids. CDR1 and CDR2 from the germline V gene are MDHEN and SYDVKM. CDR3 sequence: CASSPGYEQYF. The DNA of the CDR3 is TGTGCCAGCAGTCCCGGCTACGAGCAGTACTTC. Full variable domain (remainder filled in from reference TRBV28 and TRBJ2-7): DVKVTQSSRYLVKRTGEKVFLECVQDMDHENMFWYRQDPGLGLRLIYFSYDVKMKEKGDIPEGYSVSREKKERFSLILESASTNQTSMYLCASSPGYEQYFGPGTRLTVT.

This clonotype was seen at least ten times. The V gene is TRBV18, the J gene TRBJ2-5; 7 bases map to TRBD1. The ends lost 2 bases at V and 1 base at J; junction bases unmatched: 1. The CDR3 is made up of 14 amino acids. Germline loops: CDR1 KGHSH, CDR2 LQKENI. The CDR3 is CASSPDRAQETQYF. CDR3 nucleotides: TGTGCCAGCTCACCAGACAGGGCCCAAGAGACCCAGTACTTC.

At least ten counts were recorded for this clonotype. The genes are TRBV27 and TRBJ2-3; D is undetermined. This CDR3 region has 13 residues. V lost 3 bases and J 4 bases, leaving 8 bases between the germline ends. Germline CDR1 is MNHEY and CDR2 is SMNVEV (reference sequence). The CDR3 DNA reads TGTGCCAGCAGTTTTGTGTTGGCAGATACGCAGTATTTT. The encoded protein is CASSFVLADTQYF.

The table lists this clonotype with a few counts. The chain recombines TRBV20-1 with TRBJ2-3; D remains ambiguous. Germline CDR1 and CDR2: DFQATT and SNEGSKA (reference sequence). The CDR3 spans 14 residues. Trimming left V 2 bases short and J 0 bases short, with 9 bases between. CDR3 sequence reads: CSARLRPSTDTQYF. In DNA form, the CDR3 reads TGCAGTGCTAGATTGCGGCCCAGCACAGATACGCAGTATTTT.

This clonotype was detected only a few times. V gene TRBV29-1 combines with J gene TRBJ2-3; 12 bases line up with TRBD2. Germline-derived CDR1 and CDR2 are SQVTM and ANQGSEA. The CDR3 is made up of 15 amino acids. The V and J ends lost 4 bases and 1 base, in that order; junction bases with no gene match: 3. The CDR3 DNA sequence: TGCAGCGTTGGCGGGACTAGCGGGCGCACAGATACGCAGTATTTT. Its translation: CSVGGTSGRTDTQYF.

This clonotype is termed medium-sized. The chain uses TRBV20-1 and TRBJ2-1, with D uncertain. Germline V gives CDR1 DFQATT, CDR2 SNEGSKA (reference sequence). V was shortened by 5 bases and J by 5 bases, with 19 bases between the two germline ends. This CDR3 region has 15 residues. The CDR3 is CSAEWANALDNEQFF. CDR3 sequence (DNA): TGCAGTGCTGAGTGGGCTAATGCCTTAGACAATGAGCAGTTCTTC.

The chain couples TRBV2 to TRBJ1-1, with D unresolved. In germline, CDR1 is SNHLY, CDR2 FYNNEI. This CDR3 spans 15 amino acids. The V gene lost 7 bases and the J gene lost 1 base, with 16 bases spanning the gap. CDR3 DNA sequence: TGTGCCAGCATGAGGGAGACGGTACGGAACACTGAAGCTTTCTTT. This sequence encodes CASMRETVRNTEAFF.

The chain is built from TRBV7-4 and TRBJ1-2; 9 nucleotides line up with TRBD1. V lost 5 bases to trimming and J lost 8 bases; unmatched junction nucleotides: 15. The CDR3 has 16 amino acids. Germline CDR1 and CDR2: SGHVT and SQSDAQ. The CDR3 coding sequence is TGTGCCAGCAGCCCGCTGGGACAGGGACCTCGTGGAGGCTACACCTTC. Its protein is CASSPLGQGPRGGYTF.

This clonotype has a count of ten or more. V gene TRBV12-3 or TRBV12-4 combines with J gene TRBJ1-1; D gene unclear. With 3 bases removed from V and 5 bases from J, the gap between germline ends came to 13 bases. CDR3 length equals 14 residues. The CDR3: CASSFGVVRTEAFF. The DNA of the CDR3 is TGTGCCAGCAGTTTTGGGGTGGTGAGGACTGAAGCTTTCTTT.

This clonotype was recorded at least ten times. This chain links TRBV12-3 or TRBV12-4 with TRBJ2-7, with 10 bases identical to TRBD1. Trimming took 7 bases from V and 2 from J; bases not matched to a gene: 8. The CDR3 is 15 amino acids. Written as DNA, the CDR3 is TGTGCCAGCACCCTGGGACAGGGGCCTACCTACGAGCAGTACTTC. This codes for CASTLGQGPTYEQYF.

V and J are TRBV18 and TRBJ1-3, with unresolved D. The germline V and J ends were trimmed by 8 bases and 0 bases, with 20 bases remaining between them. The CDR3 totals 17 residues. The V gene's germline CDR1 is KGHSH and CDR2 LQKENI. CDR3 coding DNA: TGTGCCAGCCGCTACCGGGAAAGCACATACTCTGGAAACACCATATATTTT. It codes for CASRYRESTYSGNTIYF.

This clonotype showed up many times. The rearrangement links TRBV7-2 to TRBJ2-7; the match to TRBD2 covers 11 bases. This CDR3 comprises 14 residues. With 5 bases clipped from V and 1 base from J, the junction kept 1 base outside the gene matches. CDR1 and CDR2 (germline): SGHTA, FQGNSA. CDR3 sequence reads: CASSTSGGSYEQYF. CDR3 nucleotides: TGTGCCAGCAGCACTAGCGGGGGTTCCTACGAGCAGTACTTC.